Below, one T cell receptor beta chain is given with its context. The data derive from a study of cytomegalovirus exposure and HLA in healthy donors. PCR involved 60 Vbeta and 13 Jbeta primers. Profiled with immunoSEQ multiplex PCR; TCRdb holds only in-frame clones, not every one. This table has 100,000 to 120,000 clones, roughly four fifths appearing once. Trimming shortened V by 6 bases and J by 3 bases, and 15 bases separated the two germline ends. Germline V lookup: CDR1 SNHLY, CDR2 FYNNEI. The CDR3 has 14 amino acids. The receptor was isolated from a man between 40 and 49 years old in good health and CMV-seronegative. Sequenced sample: PBMCs. This sequence joins TRBV2 and TRBJ2-7; TRBD2 is a possible D gene (6 bases). CDR3 nucleotide sequence: TGTGCCAGCAGATCGGCTAGCGATGTCTACGAGCAGTACTTC. This sequence encodes CASRSASDVYEQYF. Full variable domain (missing parts from reference TRBV2 and TRBJ2-7): EPEVTQTPSHQVTQMGQEVILRCVPISNHLYFYWYRQILGQKVEFLVSFYNNEISEKSEIFDDQFSVERPDGSNFTLKIRSTKLEDSAMYFCASRSASDVYEQYFGPGTRLTVT.